This TCR beta chain derives from a study of control samples from healthy donors and cancer patients. Clones were read by immunoSEQ multiplex PCR, and TCRdb kept only the in-frame ones, dropping some. The data show some 110,000 clones, 93% seen once. The V gene end was trimmed by 7 bases and the J gene end by 6 bases; junction bases not matched to a gene: 6. Germline V gene sequence: CDR1 ENHRY, CDR2 SYGVKD. The CDR3 sequence is 14 residues long. The gene calls are TRBV10-3 and TRBJ1-1; 12 bases are shared with TRBD1. Sequenced material: blood. This TCR was sampled from a man aged 30 to 45 in good health. CDR3 region: CAIKEGQGAPEAFF. As DNA, the CDR3 is TGTGCCATCAAGGAGGGACAGGGGGCGCCTGAAGCTTTCTTT.